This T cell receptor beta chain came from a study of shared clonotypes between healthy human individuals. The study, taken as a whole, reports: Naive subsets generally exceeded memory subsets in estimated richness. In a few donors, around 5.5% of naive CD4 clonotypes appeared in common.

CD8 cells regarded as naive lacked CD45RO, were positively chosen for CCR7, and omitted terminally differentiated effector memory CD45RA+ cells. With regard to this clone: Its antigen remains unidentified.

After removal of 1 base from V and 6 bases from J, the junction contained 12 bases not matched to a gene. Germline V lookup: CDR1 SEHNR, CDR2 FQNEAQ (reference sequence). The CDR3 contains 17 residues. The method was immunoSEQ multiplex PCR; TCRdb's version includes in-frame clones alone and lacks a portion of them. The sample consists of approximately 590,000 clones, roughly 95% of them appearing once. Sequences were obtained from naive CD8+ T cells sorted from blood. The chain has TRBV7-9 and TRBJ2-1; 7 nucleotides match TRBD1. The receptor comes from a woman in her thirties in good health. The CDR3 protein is CASSLGELPGGPNEQFF. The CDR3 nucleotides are TGTGCCAGCAGCTTAGGAGAGCTACCAGGGGGTCCCAATGAGCAGTTCTTC.